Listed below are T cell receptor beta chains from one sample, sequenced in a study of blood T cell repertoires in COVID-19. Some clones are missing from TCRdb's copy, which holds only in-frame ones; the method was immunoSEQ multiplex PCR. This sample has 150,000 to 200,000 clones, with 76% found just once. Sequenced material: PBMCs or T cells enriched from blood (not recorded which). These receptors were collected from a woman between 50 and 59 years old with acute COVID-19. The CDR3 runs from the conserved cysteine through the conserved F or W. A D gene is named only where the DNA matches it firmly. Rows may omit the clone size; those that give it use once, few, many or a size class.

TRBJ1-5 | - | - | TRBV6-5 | TGTGCCAGCAGTTACTCTTTACAGGTGGGACAGCCCCAGCATTTT | CASSYSLQVGQPQHF
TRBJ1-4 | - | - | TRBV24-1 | TGTGCCACCAGTGAGGCCCCCGGCGGTGAAAAACTGTTTTTT | CATSEAPGGEKLFF
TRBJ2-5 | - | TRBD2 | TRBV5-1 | TGCGCCAGCAGCTTGGGGACTAGCGGGGGAGTAGAGACCCAGTACTTC | CASSLGTSGGVETQYF
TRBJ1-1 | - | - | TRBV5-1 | TGCGCCAGCAGCTTGCAGGGGAACACTGAAGCTTTCTTT | CASSLQGNTEAFF
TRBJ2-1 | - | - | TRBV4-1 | TGCGCCAGCAGCCAAGATCTCAGTTACAATGAGCAGTTCTTC | CASSQDLSYNEQFF
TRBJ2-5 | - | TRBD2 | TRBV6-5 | TGTGCCAGCAGAAGCGGGGGAGGAGAGACCCAGTACTTC | CASRSGGGETQYF
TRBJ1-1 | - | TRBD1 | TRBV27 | TGTGCCAGCAGAGACAGGGAGAACACTGAAGCTTTCTTT | CASRDRENTEAFF
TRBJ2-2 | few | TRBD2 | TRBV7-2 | TGTGCCAGCAGCTCGGGGACTAGGAGGAACACCGGGGAGCTGTTTTTT | CASSSGTRRNTGELFF
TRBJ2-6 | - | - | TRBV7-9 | TGTGCCAGCAGCGCAAGTTCGGGATCTGGGGCCAACGTCCTGACTTTC | CASSASSGSGANVLTF
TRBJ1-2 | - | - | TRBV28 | TGTGCCAGCGGAGTGGACAGACCGTATGGCTACACCTTC | CASGVDRPYGYTF
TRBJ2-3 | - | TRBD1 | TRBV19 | TGTGCCAGTAGCGGACAGGGGGCTCGCACAGATACGCAGTATTTT | CASSGQGARTDTQYF
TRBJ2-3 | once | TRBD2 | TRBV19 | TGTGCCAGTAGGTCTTGGACTAGCGGGAGCACAGATACGCAGTATTTT | CASRSWTSGSTDTQYF
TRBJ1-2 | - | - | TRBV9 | TGTGCCAGCAGCCCAAAGACAGGAGACTTCTATGGCTACACCTTC | CASSPKTGDFYGYTF
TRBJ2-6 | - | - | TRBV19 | TGTGCCAGTAGTATATGGGCAGGGAAGTCTGGGGCCAACGTCCTGACTTTC | CASSIWAGKSGANVLTF
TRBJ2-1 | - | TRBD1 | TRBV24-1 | TGTGCCACCAGTGAGCAGGGACAGCTCTACAATGAGCAGTTCTTC | CATSEQGQLYNEQFF